Each of the 26 T cell receptor beta chains below was sequenced from the same sample in a study of technical replicates of blood from several donors. TCRdb's copy holds only in-frame clones and misses some; the assay was immunoSEQ multiplex PCR. The sample consists of about 64,000 clones, around nine tenths of them appearing once. The sequenced sample consisted of PBMCs. The receptors originated from a human donor in good health. Some clones in this sample may be carry-over from other donors' samples.

The chain combines TRBV10-1 with TRBJ2-5, with D uncertain. Germline CDR1 reads WNHNN; CDR2 reads SYGVQD (reference sequence). This CDR3 region has 15 residues. Trimming cost V 0 bases and J 2 bases, with 10 bases left between them. The DNA of the CDR3 is TGCGCCAGCAGTGAGTCAGTGGGCTCTCAAGAGACCCAGTACTTC. Amino acids: CASSESVGSQETQYF.

This chain connects TRBV6-1 to TRBJ1-1; 9 nucleotides agree with TRBD1. The CDR3 length is 13 residues. V dropped 6 bases and J dropped 10; count of bases not matched to a gene: 9. Per the germline V gene, CDR1 is MNHNS and CDR2 is SASEGT. CDR3 region: CASRMDRGEVAFF. For the CDR3, the DNA is TGTGCCAGCAGAATGGACAGGGGCGAGGTAGCTTTCTTT.

This clone came up a few times. The rearrangement links TRBV10-2 to TRBJ1-1; 8 bases map to TRBD1. V was pared by 6 bases and J by 2 bases, with 5 bases of the junction left unmatched. Germline V gene sequence: CDR1 WSHSY, CDR2 SAAADI. The CDR3 spans 14 residues. The CDR3 DNA sequence: TGCGCCAGCAGCGGAGGGACAGGAAACACTGAAGCTTTCTTT. As protein: CASSGGTGNTEAFF.

The chain has TRBV27 and TRBJ2-6, with D tentatively TRBD1 (5 bases). CDR3 size: 16 residues. V dropped 6 bases and J dropped 1 base, with 13 bases sitting between them. Germline V gene sequence: CDR1 MNHEY, CDR2 SMNVEV (reference sequence). The CDR3 loop is CASRQKQESGANVLTF. The CDR3 DNA sequence: TGTGCCAGCAGACAAAAACAGGAATCTGGGGCCAACGTCCTGACTTTC.

Worth noting for this clone: Other DNA sequences in this sample translate to the same CDR3. This chain links TRBV5-1 with TRBJ2-1; possible D gene TRBD2, 5 bases. The CDR3 sequence is 14 residues long. V lost 0 bases and J lost 6, with 10 bases in between. CDR1 is SGHRS and CDR2 is YFSETQ in the germline V gene. The CDR3 coding sequence is TGCGCCAGCAGCTTGGATGGCCGGGGCAATGAGCAGTTCTTC. Encoded protein: CASSLDGRGNEQFF. The full variable domain, completed using reference TRBV5-1 and TRBJ2-1, is KAGVTQTPRYLIKTRGQQVTLSCSPISGHRSVSWYQQTPGQGLQFLFEYFSETQRNKGNFPGRFSGRQFSNSRSEMNVSTLELGDSALYLCASSLDGRGNEQFFGPGTRLTVL.

V usage is TRBV7-2 and J usage is TRBJ1-5; D not certain. Germline values: CDR1 SGHTA, CDR2 FQGNSA. The CDR3 is 12 residues long. V dropped 2 bases and J dropped 8 bases, with 7 bases sitting between them. CDR3 nucleotide sequence: TGTGCCAGCAGCTTACTCGCGAAGCCCCAGCATTTT. Translating gives CASSLLAKPQHF.

This chain connects TRBV6-1 to TRBJ2-7; the D is unclear. V shed 3 bases and J shed 6 bases, with 24 bases lying between them. Germline V lookup: CDR1 MNHNS, CDR2 SASEGT. This CDR3 contains 17 residues. This CDR3 reads CASSDPRMSPYSGEQYF. In DNA form, the CDR3 reads TGTGCCAGCAGTGACCCTCGAATGAGCCCCTATTCGGGCGAGCAGTACTTC.

This chain connects TRBV4-2 to TRBJ2-1; 8 nucleotides agree with TRBD2. V dropped 0 bases and J dropped 6; count of bases not matched to a gene: 10. There are 17 residues in the CDR3. CDR1 and CDR2 from the germline V gene are LGHNA and YNFKEQ. The CDR3: CASSQDIGTRDANEQFF. The CDR3 nucleotides read TGTGCCAGCAGCCAAGATATAGGGACTAGGGATGCCAATGAGCAGTTCTTC.

The rearrangement joins TRBV15 to TRBJ2-5, with TRBD1 as a possible D gene (7 bases). With 5 bases removed from V and 5 bases from J, the gap between germline ends came to 18 bases. This CDR3 is 15 amino acids long. Germline lookup yields CDR1 LNHNV and CDR2 YYDKDF (reference sequence). The CDR3: CATSALGGAGETQYF. The CDR3 nucleotides read TGTGCCACCAGCGCACTAGGGGGCGCGGGGGAGACCCAGTACTTC.

This clone was seen a handful of times. This chain connects TRBV6-1 to TRBJ2-7; TRBD1 agrees at 8 bases. This CDR3 comprises 14 residues. V lost 5 bases and J lost 3; bases outside the gene matches: 6. CDR1 is MNHNS, CDR2 SASEGT, per germline. The CDR3 coding sequence is TGTGCCAGCAGTATTGACAGGGGCAACTACGAGCAGTACTTC. Residues: CASSIDRGNYEQYF.

V gene TRBV7-9 combines with J gene TRBJ2-2; TRBD2 aligns across 9 bases. V was clipped by 5 bases and J by 6 bases; unmatched bases: 10. There are 16 residues in the CDR3. The germline CDR1 and CDR2 sequences are SEHNR and FQNEAQ (reference sequence). The CDR3 here is CASSTRTSAVSGELFF. Here the CDR3 DNA reads TGTGCCAGCAGCACTCGGACTAGCGCTGTCTCCGGGGAGCTGTTTTTT.

The genes are TRBV6-4 and TRBJ1-2; 8 nucleotides line up with TRBD1. The CDR3 contains 14 residues. Germline V CDR1 and CDR2: MRHNA, SNTAGT. V shed 6 bases and J 6 bases; nucleotides not matched to a gene: 9. As DNA, the CDR3 is TGTGCCAGCAGCGAGACAGGGGTTAGTGATGGCTACACCTTC. Its protein product is CASSETGVSDGYTF.

The count of this clone is one. The chain links TRBV27 to TRBJ2-3; D call uncertain. V was shortened by 6 bases and J by 5 bases, with 6 bases between the two germline ends. Germline V gene data show CDR1 as MNHEY and CDR2 as SMNVEV (reference sequence). The CDR3 has 11 amino acids. The DNA for the CDR3 is TGTGCCAGCAGCCAGGAAGATACGCAGTATTTT. This sequence encodes CASSQEDTQYF.

V is TRBV4-1 and J is TRBJ1-2, with 7 bases lining up with TRBD1. Trimming removed 3 bases from V and 2 bases from J; junction bases left unmatched: 6. The CDR3 has 15 residues. Per the germline V gene, CDR1 is MGHRA and CDR2 is YSYEKL. The CDR3: CASSHQTGSNYGYTF. The CDR3 DNA sequence: TGCGCCAGCAGCCATCAGACAGGGTCGAACTATGGCTACACCTTC.

This chain uses TRBV5-1 with TRBJ2-7, with 9 bases fitting TRBD1. Germline CDR1 and CDR2: SGHRS and YFSETQ. V lost 7 bases, J lost 1 base, and 6 bases stayed unmatched. The CDR3 length is 14 residues. The CDR3 bases are TGCGCCAGCCGTTCCGGGACAGGGTCCTACGAGCAGTACTTC. Translated, it gives CASRSGTGSYEQYF.

The J gene is TRBJ2-5, the V gene TRBV7-9, with a possible D match to TRBD1 (5 bases). The V end was cut by 4 bases, the J end by 1 base, with 13 bases between. The germline gives CDR1 SEHNR, CDR2 FQNEAQ (reference sequence). The CDR3 extends over 15 amino acids. The chain's CDR3 is CASSYTTVSQETQYF. The CDR3 coding sequence is TGTGCCAGCAGCTACACGACAGTATCCCAAGAGACCCAGTACTTC. The full variable domain, with the rest looked up from reference TRBV7-9 and TRBJ2-5, is DTGVSQNPRHKITKRGQNVTFRCDPISEHNRLYWYRQTLGQGPEFLTYFQNEAQLEKSRLLSDRFSAERPKGSFSTLEIQRTEQGDSAMYLCASSYTTVSQETQYFGPGTRLLVL.

The chain combines TRBV7-6 with TRBJ2-1; D gene ambiguous. The germline V and J ends were trimmed by 2 bases and 8 bases, with 10 bases remaining between them. The CDR3 consists of 13 residues. The V gene's germline CDR1 is SGHVS and CDR2 FNYEAQ. CDR3 nucleotides: TGTGCCAGCAGCTTATGGCGCGGCGATGAGCAGTTCTTC. Translating it yields CASSLWRGDEQFF.

V usage is TRBV9 and J usage is TRBJ1-2; TRBD1 might be the D (6 bases). V shed 8 bases and J shed 3 bases, with 17 bases lying between them. This CDR3 contains 14 residues. In germline, CDR1 is SGDLS, CDR2 YYNGEE. CDR3 bases: TGTGCCAGGAATCGGGCAGGGGCTTACTATGGCTACACCTTC. This translates into CARNRAGAYYGYTF.

V usage is TRBV7-9 and J usage is TRBJ2-3; a weak D match, TRBD1 (6 bases). Trimming shortened V by 5 bases and J by 2 bases, and 11 bases separated the two germline ends. The CDR3 runs 14 residues. Looked up from germline, CDR1 is SEHNR and CDR2 is FQNEAQ (reference sequence). For the CDR3, the DNA is TGTGCCAGCAGCCTCCGGGACAACACAGATACGCAGTATTTT. Translating it yields CASSLRDNTDTQYF.

The chain is built from TRBV19 and TRBJ1-1; no definite D call. The ends were cut back, 9 bases at V and 5 bases at J, with 16 bases in the middle. Germline CDR1 and CDR2: LNHDA and SQIVND (reference sequence). This CDR3 has 13 amino acids. CDR3 bases: TGTGCCAGCCCTATGAGGGCAGATACTGAAGCTTTCTTT. It codes for CASPMRADTEAFF.

The chain joins TRBV19 to TRBJ1-2; a weak D match, TRBD1 (5 bases). The V end was cut by 5 bases, the J end by 1 base, with 14 bases between. CDR1 LNHDA and CDR2 SQIVND come from the germline V gene (reference sequence). This CDR3 region has 15 residues. The CDR3, as DNA: TGTGCCAGTAGTTTCAGGACAATAGATAACTATGGCTACACCTTC. Its translation: CASSFRTIDNYGYTF.

V gene TRBV5-4 combines with J gene TRBJ2-2; TRBD2 aligns across 10 bases. There are 17 residues in the CDR3. The germline V gene encodes CDR1 SGHNT and CDR2 YYREEE (reference sequence). V was pared by 4 bases and J by 8 bases, with 14 bases of the junction left unmatched. The CDR3 bases are TGTGCCAGCAGCCGCAAGGCTAGCGGGAGTAGTTCTGGGGAGCTGTTTTTT. It specifies CASSRKASGSSSGELFF.

This clone was seen just once. V usage is TRBV5-1 and J usage is TRBJ1-2; possibly TRBD1 for D (5 bases). The CDR3 has 17 residues. Looked up from germline, CDR1 is SGHRS and CDR2 is YFSETQ. Trimming removed 4 bases from V and 4 bases from J, with 23 bases in between. CDR3 sequence (DNA): TGCGCCAGCAGCCAAATTGGGACTCAGAGGGCCGGCTATGGCTACACCTTC. Its translation: CASSQIGTQRAGYGYTF.

V usage is TRBV7-2 and J usage is TRBJ2-7; 15 bases are a match to TRBD2. Germline V CDR1 and CDR2: SGHTA, FQGNSA. Trimming took 5 bases from V and 2 from J; bases not matched to a gene: 4. CDR3 size: 16 residues. The CDR3 loop reads CASSRTSGGDPYEQYF. DNA of the CDR3: TGTGCCAGCAGCCGGACTAGCGGGGGGGACCCCTACGAGCAGTACTTC.

V and J are TRBV6-4 and TRBJ2-4; 7 nucleotides align to TRBD2. CDR1 MRHNA and CDR2 SNTAGT come from the germline V gene. The CDR3 length is 14 residues. The V gene end was trimmed by 2 bases and the J gene end by 5 bases; junction bases not matched to a gene: 3. CDR3 DNA: TGTGCCAGCAGTGACCCGGGGGGAGAAAACATTCAGTACTTC. Translation: CASSDPGGENIQYF.

Only a few counts were recorded for this clone. The CDR3 bases are TGTGCCAGCAGCTTAGCGCAGCCGCGGGAGGTGGAGACCCAGTACTTC. Protein product: CASSLAQPREVETQYF. The chain carries TRBV7-2 and TRBJ2-5; TRBD2 matches at 8 bases. Unmatched junction bases numbered 8, after V lost 0 bases and J lost 5 bases. The germline gives CDR1 SGHTA, CDR2 FQGNSA. CDR3 length: 16 residues.